Sequencing of this T cell receptor beta chain was carried out in a study of blood T cell repertoires in COVID-19. Germline lookup yields CDR1 MNHNS and CDR2 SASEGT. The CDR3 is made up of 14 amino acids. With 2 bases removed from V and 6 bases from J, the gap between germline ends came to 13 bases. The method was immunoSEQ multiplex PCR; TCRdb's version includes in-frame clones alone and lacks a portion of them. The sample contains some 130,000 clones, 75% to 90% of which appear only once. This receptor was obtained from a man aged 50-59 years with active or convalescent COVID-19. The sequenced sample was peripheral blood. V and J are TRBV6-1 and TRBJ1-2; possibly TRBD1 for D (5 bases). The DNA of the CDR3 is TGTGCCAGCAGTGAAAGCACAGGAAGTCATGGCTACACCTTC. It codes for CASSESTGSHGYTF.